This T cell receptor (beta chain) is drawn from a study of CD8+ T cells in alopecia areata. Treatment indicated: oral pan-JAK inhibitor, 5-10 mg twice daily. V was pared by 3 bases and J by 5 bases, with 8 bases between. The CDR3 runs to 12 residues. The germline V gene has CDR1 SGDLS and CDR2 YYNGEE. cDNA serving as the sequencing template came from extracted, reverse transcribed RNA. Only in-frame clones appear in the TCRdb table, and some are missing; sequencing was by immunoSEQ multiplex PCR. The sample lists about 250,000 clones, 60% occurring once. The chain couples TRBV9 to TRBJ1-2; D possibly corresponds to TRBD1 (6 bases). This TCR came from a human donor with alopecia areata. The sample here was CD4+ T cells sorted from blood, taken around week 54, from a patient treated with tofacitinib. The CDR3 DNA sequence: TGTGCCAGCAGCGCTCAGGGGTATGGCTACACCTTC. Amino acids: CASSAQGYGYTF.